This is a list of T cell receptor beta chains from one sample in a study of cytomegalovirus exposure and HLA in healthy donors. Some clones are missing from TCRdb's copy, which holds only in-frame ones; the method was immunoSEQ multiplex PCR. The sample yields 130,000 or so clones, 70% to 90% seen once. Sequencing input: PBMCs. The receptors were sampled from a woman younger than 45 in good health and CMV-seropositive. Each CDR3 is given with its conserved first and last residue. Each record gives: V gene, CDR3 protein.

TRBV27 CASSFGVGQGLGAQYF
TRBV18 CASSPQGAGSNQPQHF
TRBV12-5 CASGLLPSNEQFF
TRBV4-1 CASSQEGSVAGDYEQFF
TRBV28 CASRIQGRAFF
TRBV6-6 CASPPAGGPLTDTQYF
TRBV19 CASSIDSARAGELFF
TRBV18 CASSPRDRVVYEQYF
TRBV5-6 CASSLSGRTTGELFF
TRBV2 CASSGTGVSYNSPLHF
TRBV28 CASTTGTGGRKLFF
TRBV7-9 CASSSAGAYYGYTF
TRBV6-6 CASSYSGGSRDTQYF
TRBV19 CASSTNLYGANEKLFF
TRBV27 CASSLSYRGKAFF
TRBV6-1 CASHRDRGYNEQFF
TRBV9 CASSSRTSGETGELFF
TRBV6-1 CASSEVSRAFF
TRBV19 CASRQGSTGELFF
TRBV6-6 CASSYVRNNEQFF
TRBV2 CATSGRAGDYGYTF
TRBV27 CASSDWDSWHGYTF
TRBV5-1 CASSLARTAYNSPLHF
TRBV2 CASRERAGASSYEQYF
TRBV2 CASSDPGEETQYF
TRBV27 CASSPTSGGTDTQYF
TRBV5-1 CASSLRADTQYF
TRBV2 CASSFRGQGAKNIQYF
TRBV11-2 CASSRGTVSDQPQHF
TRBV7-2 CASSLEFGAGAQPQHF
TRBV6-4 CASSDSQAGVGELFF
TRBV5-1 CASSLEASGKGDTQYF
TRBV2 CASRGTSGSFVETQYF
TRBV29-1 CSARLAKSYEQFF
TRBV7-8 CASSLVAETDTQYF
TRBV4-2 CASSQDQGLGLYEQYF
TRBV6-1 CASRTGGQGHEQYF
TRBV27 CASTSQWEGRETQYF
TRBV4-1 CASSQDRTSGSYEQFF
TRBV5-4 CASSLGTVVETQYF
TRBV6-1 CASTPGEDSSNEQFF
TRBV9 CASSVDPSGEETQYF
TRBV18 CASSDSFLSDEQYF
TRBV28 CASSFNIYSNQPQHF
TRBV28 CASSFQDGVDYGYTF
TRBV18 CASSPRDRGRHEQFF
TRBV5-1 CASSLRQGYNEQFF